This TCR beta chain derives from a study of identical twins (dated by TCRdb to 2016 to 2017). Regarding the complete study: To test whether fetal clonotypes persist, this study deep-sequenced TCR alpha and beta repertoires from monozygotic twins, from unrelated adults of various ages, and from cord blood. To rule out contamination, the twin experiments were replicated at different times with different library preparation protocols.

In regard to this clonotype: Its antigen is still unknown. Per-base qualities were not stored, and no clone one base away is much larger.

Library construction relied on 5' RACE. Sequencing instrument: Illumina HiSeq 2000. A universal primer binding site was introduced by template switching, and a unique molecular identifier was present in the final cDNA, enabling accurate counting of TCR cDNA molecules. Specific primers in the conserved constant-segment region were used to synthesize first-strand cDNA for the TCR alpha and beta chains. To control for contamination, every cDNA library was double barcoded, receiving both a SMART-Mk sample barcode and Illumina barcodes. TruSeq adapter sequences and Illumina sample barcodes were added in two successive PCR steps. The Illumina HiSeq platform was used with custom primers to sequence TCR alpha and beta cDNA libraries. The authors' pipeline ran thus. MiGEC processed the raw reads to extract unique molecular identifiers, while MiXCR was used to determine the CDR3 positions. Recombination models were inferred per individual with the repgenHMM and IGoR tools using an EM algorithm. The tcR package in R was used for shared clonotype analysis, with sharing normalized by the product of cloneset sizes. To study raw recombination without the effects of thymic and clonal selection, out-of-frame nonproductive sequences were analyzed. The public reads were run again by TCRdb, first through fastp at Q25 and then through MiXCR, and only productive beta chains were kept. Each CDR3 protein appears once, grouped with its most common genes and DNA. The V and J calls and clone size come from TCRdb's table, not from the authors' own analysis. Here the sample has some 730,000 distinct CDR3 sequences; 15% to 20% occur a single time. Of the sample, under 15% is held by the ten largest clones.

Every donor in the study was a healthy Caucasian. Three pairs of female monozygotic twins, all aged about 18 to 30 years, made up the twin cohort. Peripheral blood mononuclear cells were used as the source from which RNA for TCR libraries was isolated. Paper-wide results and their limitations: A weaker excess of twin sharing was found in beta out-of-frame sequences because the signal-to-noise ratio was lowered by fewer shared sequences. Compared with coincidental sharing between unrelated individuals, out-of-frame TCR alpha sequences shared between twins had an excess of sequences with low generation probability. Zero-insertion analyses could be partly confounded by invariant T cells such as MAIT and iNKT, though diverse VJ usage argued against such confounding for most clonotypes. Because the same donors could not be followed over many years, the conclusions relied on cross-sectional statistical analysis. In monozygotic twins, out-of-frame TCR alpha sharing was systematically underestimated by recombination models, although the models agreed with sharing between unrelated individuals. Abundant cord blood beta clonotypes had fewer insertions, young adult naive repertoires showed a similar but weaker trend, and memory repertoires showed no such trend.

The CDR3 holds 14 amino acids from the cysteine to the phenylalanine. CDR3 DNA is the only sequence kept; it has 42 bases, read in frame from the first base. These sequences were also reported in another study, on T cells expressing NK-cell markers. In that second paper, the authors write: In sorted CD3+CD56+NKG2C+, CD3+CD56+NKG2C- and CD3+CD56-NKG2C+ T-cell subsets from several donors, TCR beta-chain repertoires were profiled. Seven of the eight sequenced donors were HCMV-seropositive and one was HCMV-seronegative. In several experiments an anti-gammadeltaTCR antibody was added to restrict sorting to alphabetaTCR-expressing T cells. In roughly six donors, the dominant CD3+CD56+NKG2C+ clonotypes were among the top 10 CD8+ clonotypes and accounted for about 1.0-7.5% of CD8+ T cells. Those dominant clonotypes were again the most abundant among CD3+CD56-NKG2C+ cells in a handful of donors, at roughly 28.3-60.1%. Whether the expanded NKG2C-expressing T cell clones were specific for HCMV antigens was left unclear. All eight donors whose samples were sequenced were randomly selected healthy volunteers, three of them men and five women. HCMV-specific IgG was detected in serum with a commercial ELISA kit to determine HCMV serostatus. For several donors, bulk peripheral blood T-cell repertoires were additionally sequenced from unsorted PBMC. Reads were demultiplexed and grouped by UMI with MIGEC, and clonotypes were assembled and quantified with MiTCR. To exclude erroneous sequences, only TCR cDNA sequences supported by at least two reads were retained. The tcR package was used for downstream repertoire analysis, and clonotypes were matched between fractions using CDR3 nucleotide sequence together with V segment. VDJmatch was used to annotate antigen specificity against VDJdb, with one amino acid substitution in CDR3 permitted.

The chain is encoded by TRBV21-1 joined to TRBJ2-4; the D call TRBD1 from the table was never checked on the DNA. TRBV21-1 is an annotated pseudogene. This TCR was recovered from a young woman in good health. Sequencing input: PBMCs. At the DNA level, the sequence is TGTGCCAGCAGCTTGTCGGACAGGGAGAACATTCAGTACTTC. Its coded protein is CASSLSDRENIQYF.